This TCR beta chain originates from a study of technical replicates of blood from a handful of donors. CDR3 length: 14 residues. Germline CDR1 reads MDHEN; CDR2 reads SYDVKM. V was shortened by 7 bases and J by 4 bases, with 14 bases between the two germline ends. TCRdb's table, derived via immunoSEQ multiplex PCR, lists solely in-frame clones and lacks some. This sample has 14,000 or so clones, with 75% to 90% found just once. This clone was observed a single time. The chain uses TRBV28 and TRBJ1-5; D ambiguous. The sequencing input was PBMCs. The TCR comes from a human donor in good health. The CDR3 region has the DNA TGTGCCAGCACCCCTTCCCGGGGAAATCAGCCCCAGCATTTT. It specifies CASTPSRGNQPQHF.